These 13 T cell receptor beta chains were all obtained from the same sample, sequenced in a study of blood T cell repertoires in COVID-19. The table came from immunoSEQ multiplex PCR; TCRdb's copy has only in-frame clones and leaves some out. The table shows fewer than 350,000 clones, with around nine tenths occurring only once. Material: peripheral blood. Receptors originate from a woman aged 65 to 85 with COVID-19, enrolled during active disease.

This chain links TRBV5-8 with TRBJ1-2, with D perhaps TRBD1 (5 bases). CDR1 is SGHTS, CDR2 YDEGEE, per germline. Trimming stripped 1 base from V and 4 bases from J, with 14 bases between. CDR3 size: 15 residues. The CDR3 protein is CASSLWQGRGYGYTF. For the CDR3, the DNA is TGTGCCAGCAGCTTGTGGCAGGGAAGAGGCTATGGCTACACCTTC.

The genes are TRBV7-2 and TRBJ1-3, with D possibly TRBD1 on 5 matching bases. Germline CDR1 and CDR2: SGHTA and FQGNSA. Trimming took off 3 bases at V and 0 bases at J, with 12 bases between the two ends. The CDR3 is 16 amino acids. This CDR3 reads CASSLDTSLSGNTIYF. Written as DNA, the CDR3 is TGTGCCAGCAGCTTGGACACTTCCCTCTCTGGAAACACCATATATTTT.

The CDR3 region has the DNA TGTGCCAGCAGCGTCGGGGGGTATAGCACAGATACGCAGTATTTT. It specifies CASSVGGYSTDTQYF. This chain uses TRBV9 with TRBJ2-3; 7 bases agree with TRBD2. Losses at the gene ends were 2 bases for V and 0 bases for J; bases not matched to a gene: 3. CDR1 SGDLS and CDR2 YYNGEE come from the germline V gene. The CDR3 consists of 15 residues.

This clone was observed once. This sequence joins TRBV7-2 and TRBJ1-2; a possible D gene is TRBD1 (6 bases). In germline, CDR1 is SGHTA, CDR2 FQGNSA. This CDR3 has 15 residues. V lost 1 base and J 5 bases, leaving 14 bases between the germline ends. The CDR3 here is CASSLDGQGMYGYTF. CDR3 bases: TGTGCCAGCAGCTTAGACGGGCAGGGGATGTATGGCTACACCTTC.

The CDR3 is CTSSQDTGLDHNEQFF. CDR3 nucleotide sequence: TGCACCAGCAGCCAAGATACGGGACTAGATCACAATGAGCAGTTCTTC. This chain connects TRBV1 to TRBJ2-1; the listed D gene, TRBD2, was not tested against the DNA. TRBV1 constitutes a pseudogene. CDR3 length: 16 amino acids.

This clone was seen a single time. The chain is built from TRBV5-1 and TRBJ2-5, with 11 bases identical to TRBD2. The CDR3 is 15 amino acids. V lost 5 bases and J lost 5; bases outside the gene matches: 8. The germline V gene has CDR1 SGHRS and CDR2 YFSETQ. The CDR3 is CASRGALAGEETQYF. In nucleotides, the CDR3 is TGCGCCAGCAGAGGGGCACTAGCGGGGGAGGAGACCCAGTACTTC.

This chain uses TRBV7-9 with TRBJ2-5; D is perhaps TRBD2 (5 bases). This CDR3 is built from 17 residues. Trimming cost V 6 bases and J 5 bases, with 25 bases left between them. Germline V CDR1 and CDR2: SEHNR, FQNEAQ (reference sequence). The CDR3 nucleotides read TGTGCCAGCAGTCTCATCCACACTACTAGTGCCGGGGAGACCCAGTACTTC. Translated, it gives CASSLIHTTSAGETQYF.

This chain connects TRBV12-3 or TRBV12-4 to TRBJ1-5, with a weak D call TRBD1 (6 bases). Trimming shortened V by 8 bases and J by 6 bases, and 14 bases separated the two germline ends. The CDR3 is 13 amino acids. The CDR3 nucleotides read TGTGCCAGCGATAGCGGGGACATTCAGCCCCAGCATTTT. Residues: CASDSGDIQPQHF.

The gene calls are TRBV4-2 and TRBJ1-1; possible D gene TRBD1, 5 bases. Trimming took off 2 bases at V and 10 bases at J, with 11 bases between the two ends. The germline CDR1 and CDR2 sequences are LGHNA and YNFKEQ. The CDR3 runs 12 residues. The CDR3, as DNA: TGTGCCAGCAGCCAACAGGGTATAGGAGCTTTCTTT. Its translation: CASSQQGIGAFF.

The CDR3 DNA sequence: TGTGCCAGCAGTGACAGGGGGATATCCTACGAGCAGTACTTC. Amino acid sequence: CASSDRGISYEQYF. The gene calls are TRBV2 and TRBJ2-7, with 7 nucleotides matching TRBD1. Looked up from germline, CDR1 is SNHLY and CDR2 is FYNNEI. CDR3 length equals 14 residues. The trim removed 3 bases at V and 1 base at J, leaving 3 bases unmatched.

A few counts support this clone. The chain employs TRBV7-8 and TRBJ1-1, with unresolved D. The V and J ends lost 5 bases and 0 bases respectively, with 10 bases between them. Germline values: CDR1 SGHVS, CDR2 FQNEAQ. This CDR3 spans 14 amino acids. The CDR3 loop reads CASSRGSMNTEAFF. Written as DNA, the CDR3 is TGTGCCAGCAGCCGAGGTTCCATGAACACTGAAGCTTTCTTT.

The J gene is TRBJ1-2, the V gene TRBV4-1, with D possibly being TRBD1 (5 bases). Trimming took off 0 bases at V and 4 bases at J, with 12 bases between the two ends. Per germline, CDR1 MGHRA and CDR2 YSYEKL. The CDR3 loop spans 15 amino acids. CDR3 nucleotide sequence: TGCGCCAGCAGCCAAGAGAGTGCGGGGCTCTATGGCTACACCTTC. As protein: CASSQESAGLYGYTF.

The chain couples TRBV10-3 to TRBJ2-2, with D perhaps matching TRBD1 (6 bases). CDR1 ENHRY and CDR2 SYGVKD come from the germline V gene. The CDR3 is made up of 14 amino acids. Trimming took 6 bases from V and 0 from J, leaving 8 bases between them. This chain's CDR3 is CAIRQGANTGELFF. The CDR3 region has the DNA TGTGCCATCAGACAGGGAGCGAACACCGGGGAGCTGTTTTTT.